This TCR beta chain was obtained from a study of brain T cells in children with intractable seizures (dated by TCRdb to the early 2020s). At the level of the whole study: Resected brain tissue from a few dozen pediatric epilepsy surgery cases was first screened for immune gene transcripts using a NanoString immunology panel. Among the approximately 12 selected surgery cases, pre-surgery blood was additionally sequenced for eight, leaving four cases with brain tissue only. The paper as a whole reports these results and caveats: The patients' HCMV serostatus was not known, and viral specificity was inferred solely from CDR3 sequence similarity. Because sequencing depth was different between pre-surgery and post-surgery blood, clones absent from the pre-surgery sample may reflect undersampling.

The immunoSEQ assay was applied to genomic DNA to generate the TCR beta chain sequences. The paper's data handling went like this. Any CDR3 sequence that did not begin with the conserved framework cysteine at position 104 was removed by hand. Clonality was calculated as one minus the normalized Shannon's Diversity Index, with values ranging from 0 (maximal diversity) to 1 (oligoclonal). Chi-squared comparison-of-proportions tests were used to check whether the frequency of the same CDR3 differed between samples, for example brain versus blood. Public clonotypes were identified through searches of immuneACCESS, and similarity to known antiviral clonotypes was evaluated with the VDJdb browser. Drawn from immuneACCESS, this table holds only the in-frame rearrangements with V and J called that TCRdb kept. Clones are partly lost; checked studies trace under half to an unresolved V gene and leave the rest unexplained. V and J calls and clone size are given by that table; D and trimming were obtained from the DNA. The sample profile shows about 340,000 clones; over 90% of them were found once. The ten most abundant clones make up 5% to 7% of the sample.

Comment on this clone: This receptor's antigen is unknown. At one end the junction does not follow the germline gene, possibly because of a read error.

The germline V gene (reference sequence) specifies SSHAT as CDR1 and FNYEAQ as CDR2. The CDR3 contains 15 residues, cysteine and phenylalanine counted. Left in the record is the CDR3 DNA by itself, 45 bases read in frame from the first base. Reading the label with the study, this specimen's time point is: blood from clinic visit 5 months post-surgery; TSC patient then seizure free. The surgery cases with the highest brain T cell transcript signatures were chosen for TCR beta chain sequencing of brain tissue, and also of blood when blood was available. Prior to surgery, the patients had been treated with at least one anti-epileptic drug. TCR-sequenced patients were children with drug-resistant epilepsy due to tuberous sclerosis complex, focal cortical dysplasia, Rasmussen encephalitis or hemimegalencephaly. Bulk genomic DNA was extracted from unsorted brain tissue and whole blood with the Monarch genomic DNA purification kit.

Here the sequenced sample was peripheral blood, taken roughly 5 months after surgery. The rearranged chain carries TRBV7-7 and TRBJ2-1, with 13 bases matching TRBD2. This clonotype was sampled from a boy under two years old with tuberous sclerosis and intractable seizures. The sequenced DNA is TGTGCTAGCAGCTCAGGACTAGCGGGGGTCAATGAGCAGTTCTTC. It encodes CASSSGLAGVNEQFF.